The clone carrying this TCR beta chain was recorded once. Sequence at one end of the junction differs from germline and may be a read error. For blood RNA, unsorted whole blood served as the source, and germline DNA was extracted too. Chronic HBV infection, which was untreated, was present in the patients. They drew about 4 milliliters of peripheral blood before surgery. This CDR3 contains 14 residues. The germline V gene has CDR1 SGHAT and CDR2 FQNNGV. This record comes from a study of tumor-infiltrating lymphocytes in primary liver carcinoma. As for the study in general: The patients presented with primary liver carcinoma, which was managed through surgical resection.

Starting material of about 480 ng total RNA yielded TCR beta cDNA via a constant-region primer. Libraries covering TCR beta were generated through three nested multiplex PCR rounds (using a slightly modified ARM-PCR). The first two PCR rounds, roughly 9 cycles each, used TRBV1-TRBV30 forward primers and a C-beta reverse primer. TCRdb recomputed calls from the multiplex PCR reads with MiXCR, one row per CDR3 protein. This table holds about 350,000 distinct CDR3 sequences, almost 65% found once. The specimen sequenced was peripheral blood. The rearrangement uses TRBV11-2 and TRBJ2-7; the D gene could be TRBD1 or TRBD2 (6 bases each). This TCR came from a man in his forties or fifties with primary liver carcinoma and hepatitis B virus infection. The CDR3 DNA reads as TGTGCCAGTTCAGTGGGGAGCCCAAGGGGGGTGCAGCCCTTC. This encodes CASSVGSPRGVQPF.